The rows below give T cell receptor beta chains drawn from one sample of a study of glioma-infiltrating T cells. TCRdb itself ran the multiplex PCR reads through MiXCR, one entry per CDR3 protein. The table lists 400,000 or so distinct CDR3 sequences, 41% of them singletons, with more than 10% in the top ten. Sequencing was carried out using glioma tissue, nonneoplastic brain tissue, or PBMCs (not recorded which). The receptors stem from a human donor with low-grade glioma or glioblastoma, undergoing nonglioma brain surgery, or in good health (not recorded which). Both conserved end residues are part of each CDR3. A D gene is named only where the DNA matches it firmly. The listing skips clone size in some rows; elsewhere it reads once, few, many or a size class.

D,J,V,size,DNA,CDR3
.,TRBJ2-1,TRBV2,.,TGTGCCAGCAGTGTCCGAGTGGGGGATGAGCAGTTCTTC,CASSVRVGDEQFF
.,TRBJ2-7,TRBV20-1,.,TGCAGTGCTTCAAGGATAAACAGCGCCTACGAGCAGTACTTC,CSASRINSAYEQYF
TRBD1,TRBJ2-7,TRBV27,many,TGTGCCAGCAGTGAGCACAGGGGGGTAAGCTCCTACGAGCAGTACTTC,CASSEHRGVSSYEQYF
TRBD2,TRBJ2-1,TRBV4-3,few,TGCGCCAGCAGCCAAGATTCGGGACTAGGCAGAGGGAATGAGCAGTTCTTC,CASSQDSGLGRGNEQFF
.,TRBJ2-1,TRBV3-1,.,TGTGCCAGCAGCAACCGCTACAATGAGCAGTTCTTC,CASSNRYNEQFF
.,TRBJ1-2,TRBV28,few,TGTGCCAGCAGTTTACCATTCGCCGAGGGGTACTATGGCTACACCTTC,CASSLPFAEGYYGYTF
TRBD1,TRBJ1-1,TRBV28,.,TGTGCCAGCAGTTCTAACTCAGGGGGGAAGGCAGCTTTCTTT,CASSSNSGGKAAFF
.,TRBJ2-3,TRBV7-2,many,TGTGCCAGCAGCCCAGAAGCCCCCCCGGATACGCAGTATTTT,CASSPEAPPDTQYF
TRBD1,TRBJ1-1,TRBV7-2,.,TGTGCCAGCAGCTCCCGGGACAGACCATCTAGGGTGAACACTGAAGCTCTCTTT,CASSSRDRPSRVNTEALF
TRBD1,TRBJ2-3,TRBV7-9,few,TGTGCCAGCAGCCCTAGACAGGGGAACACAGATACGCAGTATTTT,CASSPRQGNTDTQYF
.,TRBJ2-1,TRBV20-1,.,TGCAGTGCTAGAGATGATGGAGCCCCGGGTGTAAATGAGCAGTTCTTC,CSARDDGAPGVNEQFF
.,TRBJ1-2,TRBV7-2,.,TGTGCCAGCAGCTTAGAATTATACGGGAGTTATGGCTACACCTTC,CASSLELYGSYGYTF
TRBD1,TRBJ2-7,TRBV28,.,TGTGCCAGCAGGACCGGGACAGGGCCCTCCTACGAGCAGTACTTC,CASRTGTGPSYEQYF
TRBD2,TRBJ2-1,TRBV24-1,.,TGTGCCACCAGTGATTTAAGCGGGAGTATGTCCAATGAGCAGTTCTTC,CATSDLSGSMSNEQFF
.,TRBJ2-3,TRBV2,.,TGTGCCAGCAGTGAAGCTAGTTTTAACCCAGATACGCAGTATTTT,CASSEASFNPDTQYF
TRBD2,TRBJ2-1,TRBV29-1,few,TGCAGCGTTGGATTAGCGGGATACAATGAGCAGTTCTTC,CSVGLAGYNEQFF
TRBD2,TRBJ2-7,TRBV6-2/TRBV6-3,many,TGTGCCAGCAGTTACGTGGGACTACTATCCCCCTACGAGCAGTACTTC,CASSYVGLLSPYEQYF
TRBD1,TRBJ2-7,TRBV27,.,TGTGCCAGCAGTTTGAGGGGGCCCACCTACGAGCAGTACTTC,CASSLRGPTYEQYF
TRBD1,TRBJ2-5,TRBV6-1,.,TGTGCCAGCAGCGAGTCAGGGGGCGGCCAAGAGACCCAGTACTTC,CASSESGGGQETQYF
TRBD2,TRBJ2-1,TRBV6-1,.,TGTGCCAGCAGCTCTAGCGGGGATTCCTACAATGAGCAGTTCTTC,CASSSSGDSYNEQFF
.,TRBJ2-7,TRBV6-5,.,TGTGCCAGCAGCCGGAACAGAGGCTACGAGCAGTACTTC,CASSRNRGYEQYF
.,TRBJ2-1,TRBV6-1,many,TGTGCCAGCAGTAATGCAAGAGCCGGGGCATTGGAAGGCTACAATGAGCAGTTCTTC,CASSNARAGALEGYNEQFF
.,TRBJ1-6,TRBV7-2,.,TGTGCCAGCAGCAAACAGGGAAGAGGTTCACCCCTCCACTTT,CASSKQGRGSPLHF
TRBD2,TRBJ2-5,TRBV20-1,.,TGCAGTGCTAGTTCTAGCGGGAGAGAGACCCAGTACTTC,CSASSSGRETQYF
.,TRBJ1-1,TRBV7-2,few,TGTGCCAGCAGTTGGGACACGGACACTGAAGCTTTCTTT,CASSWDTDTEAFF
.,TRBJ2-7,TRBV20-1,.,TGCAGTGCTCCCCTGACGGCAGGGGTGGGCTACGAGCAGTACTTC,CSAPLTAGVGYEQYF
TRBD1,TRBJ1-5,TRBV12-3/TRBV12-4,.,TGTGCCAGCACCGAGGGGACAGGGGTAAATAGCAATCAGCCCCAGCATTTT,CASTEGTGVNSNQPQHF
TRBD1,TRBJ2-1,TRBV10-3,.,TGTGCCATCCGGGACAGTTACAATGAGCAGTTCTTC,CAIRDSYNEQFF
.,TRBJ1-5,TRBV6-8,.,TGTGCCAGCAGTGTTCGGGTCAGGGATTGCGATCAGCCCAAGCATTTT,CASSVRVRDCDQPKHF
.,TRBJ1-2,TRBV6-4,.,TGTGCCAGCAGTGACGGTTACTATAACTACACCTTC,CASSDGYYNYTF
.,TRBJ1-2,TRBV27,many,TGTGCCAGCAGTTTATCGAATACTAACTATGGCTACACCTTC,CASSLSNTNYGYTF
.,TRBJ2-1,TRBV27,.,TGTGCCAGCAGTTTATCAGGGGACGGTAAATTCGGTGAGCAGTTCTTC,CASSLSGDGKFGEQFF
.,TRBJ1-6,TRBV2,few,TGTGCCAGCAGTGATTTTCTGTCACCCCTCCACTTT,CASSDFLSPLHF
TRBD2,TRBJ2-7,TRBV7-2,.,TGTGCCAGCAGCTTATCTAGCGGGAGGGTAGCCTACGAGCAGTACTTC,CASSLSSGRVAYEQYF
.,TRBJ1-1,TRBV7-2,.,TGTGCCAGCAGCCGAAATCAGGCCAGTGAAGCTTTCTTT,CASSRNQASEAFF
.,TRBJ2-7,TRBV27,many,TGTGGCACAGCAGTTGACGCGGGAAGAGCCTACGAGCAGTACTTC,CGTAVDAGRAYEQYF
.,TRBJ2-3,TRBV7-8,few,TGTGCCAGCACCCCCGGGACTAGCACAGATACGCAGTATTTT,CASTPGTSTDTQYF
TRBD1,TRBJ2-1,TRBV27,.,TGTGCCAGCAGTTTAGGGGGACAGGGGGCCTACAATGAGCGGTTCTTC,CASSLGGQGAYNERFF
TRBD1,TRBJ2-7,TRBV3-1,.,TGTGCCAGCAGCCCTGACAGGGGCGTCCCCTACGAGCAGTACTTC,CASSPDRGVPYEQYF
.,TRBJ2-5,TRBV7-2,.,TGCGCCAGCAGCCAAGATGCATCAGAGACCCAGTACTTC,CASSQDASETQYF
TRBD1,TRBJ1-1,TRBV4-2,.,TGTGCCAGCAGCCAAGGAGACAGGGGGACTGAAGCTTTCTTT,CASSQGDRGTEAFF
.,TRBJ2-3,TRBV3-1,.,TGTGCCAGCAGCCACCAGGCGGGGTTTGTCACAGATACGCAGTATTTT,CASSHQAGFVTDTQYF
TRBD1,TRBJ2-1,TRBV6-1,many,TGTGCCAGCAGAGGGTGGGGACAGGAAAAGTACAATGAGCAGTTCTTC,CASRGWGQEKYNEQFF
TRBD2,TRBJ2-3,TRBV11-1,.,TGTGCCAGCAGCTTACGTAGAGAACTAGCGGACACAGATACGCAGTATTTT,CASSLRRELADTDTQYF
TRBD1,TRBJ2-5,TRBV6-7,few,TGTGCCAGCAGTGCCCAGGGACAGACAAACCAAGAGACCCAGTACTTC,CASSAQGQTNQETQYF
.,TRBJ1-5,TRBV12-3/TRBV12-4,.,TGTGCCAGCAGATGGACGGATAGCAATCAGCCCCAGCATTTT,CASRWTDSNQPQHF
TRBD1,TRBJ1-5,TRBV27,.,TGTGCCAGCAGGATGACAGGGGCGGGTCAGCCCCAGCATTTT,CASRMTGAGQPQHF
.,TRBJ2-1,TRBV5-4,.,TGTGCCAGCAGCTTGGGCAGGGGTGGAAATGAGCGGTTCTTC,CASSLGRGGNERFF
.,TRBJ2-1,TRBV6-2/TRBV6-3,few,TGTGCCAGCACACTGGTACCCGGACATTCTTACAATGAGCAGTTCTTC,CASTLVPGHSYNEQFF
.,TRBJ2-1,TRBV7-9,few,TGTGCCAGCAGCTTACGGCTAGCGCTCAATGAGCAGTTCTTC,CASSLRLALNEQFF
TRBD2,TRBJ2-2,TRBV19,.,TGTGCCAGTAGTAGTATCGCAGCGGGAGGTAACACCGGGGAGCTGTTTTTT,CASSSIAAGGNTGELFF